A selection of T cell receptor beta chains follows, all from one sample in a study of cytomegalovirus exposure and HLA in healthy donors. Sequencing used immunoSEQ multiplex PCR; TCRdb keeps in-frame clones, though not all of them. The sample gives around 250,000 clones, roughly 87% of which show up once; approximately 3% is in the top ten. Sequencing was done on a sample of PBMCs. The receptors derive from a woman aged 25 to 39 in good health and CMV-seronegative. The CDR3 runs from the conserved cysteine through the conserved F or W. Each record gives: J gene, V gene, D gene, clone size, CDR3 DNA, CDR3 protein. A D gene is named only where the DNA matches it firmly. The size entry is marked missing in some rows and otherwise reads once, few, many or a size class.

j_gene: TRBJ2-3; v_gene: TRBV9; d_gene: .; abundance: .; CDR3nt: TGTGCCAGCAGCGTAACCCAGGGGGGCCTTGGGGATACGCAGTATTTT; CDR3aa: CASSVTQGGLGDTQYF
j_gene: TRBJ2-5; v_gene: TRBV5-6; d_gene: .; abundance: .; CDR3nt: TGTGCCAGCAGCTTGTTGTCGGGGACGGCCCAAGAGACCCAGTACTTC; CDR3aa: CASSLLSGTAQETQYF
j_gene: TRBJ1-1; v_gene: TRBV19; d_gene: .; abundance: .; CDR3nt: TGTGCCAGTAGTATCGGCAAAATGGAAGCTTTCTTT; CDR3aa: CASSIGKMEAFF
j_gene: TRBJ1-4; v_gene: TRBV11-2; d_gene: TRBD1; abundance: .; CDR3nt: TGTGCCAGCAGGGTGACAGGGGAAAAACTGTTTTTT; CDR3aa: CASRVTGEKLFF
j_gene: TRBJ2-1; v_gene: TRBV11-3; d_gene: .; abundance: .; CDR3nt: TGTGCCAGCAGCTTAGGCGGCTCCTACAATGAGCAGTTCTTC; CDR3aa: CASSLGGSYNEQFF
j_gene: TRBJ1-1; v_gene: TRBV4-2; d_gene: .; abundance: .; CDR3nt: TGTGCCAGCAGCGCGACGGCAGGGTCCTACACTGAAGCTTTCTTT; CDR3aa: CASSATAGSYTEAFF
j_gene: TRBJ2-1; v_gene: TRBV27; d_gene: .; abundance: .; CDR3nt: TGTGCCAGCAGTTCGAGGGAGCAGTTCTTC; CDR3aa: CASSSREQFF
j_gene: TRBJ1-1; v_gene: TRBV7-9; d_gene: .; abundance: .; CDR3nt: TGTGCCAGCAGCCCCGAACAGGGTTTCACTGAAGCTTTCTTT; CDR3aa: CASSPEQGFTEAFF
j_gene: TRBJ2-7; v_gene: TRBV5-1; d_gene: TRBD1; abundance: .; CDR3nt: TGCGCCAGCAGCTTTTTTGGGACAGGGAACTACGAGCAGTACTTC; CDR3aa: CASSFFGTGNYEQYF
j_gene: TRBJ2-3; v_gene: TRBV7-9; d_gene: .; abundance: .; CDR3nt: TGTGCCAGCAGAACGTTTCTTGATACGCAGTATTTT; CDR3aa: CASRTFLDTQYF
j_gene: TRBJ2-7; v_gene: TRBV19; d_gene: .; abundance: .; CDR3nt: TGTGCCAGTAAGGGTACAGGGCAGGGCTACGAGCAGTACTTC; CDR3aa: CASKGTGQGYEQYF
j_gene: TRBJ2-7; v_gene: TRBV4-3; d_gene: .; abundance: .; CDR3nt: TGCGCCAGCAGCCAAGACCCGGGTAGCTCCTACGAGCAGTACTTC; CDR3aa: CASSQDPGSSYEQYF
j_gene: TRBJ2-7; v_gene: TRBV27; d_gene: .; abundance: .; CDR3nt: TGTGCCAGCAGCTACGTCGGAGGGGGGTACGAGCAGTACTTC; CDR3aa: CASSYVGGGYEQYF
j_gene: TRBJ1-3; v_gene: TRBV28; d_gene: .; abundance: .; CDR3nt: TGTGCCAGCAGTCAGGGCGGGGGAAACACCATATATTTT; CDR3aa: CASSQGGGNTIYF
j_gene: TRBJ2-1; v_gene: TRBV5-1; d_gene: .; abundance: .; CDR3nt: TGCGCCAGCAGCTTGGTTCAGGGAAGGAATGAGCAGTTCTTC; CDR3aa: CASSLVQGRNEQFF
j_gene: TRBJ2-3; v_gene: TRBV6-4; d_gene: .; abundance: .; CDR3nt: TGTGCCAGCAGTGTCGGGTCAAAAGATACGCAGTATTTT; CDR3aa: CASSVGSKDTQYF
j_gene: TRBJ2-1; v_gene: TRBV11-2; d_gene: TRBD1; abundance: .; CDR3nt: TGTGCCAGCAGCCCCCCCGGGACAGGGGTTGAGCAGTTCTTC; CDR3aa: CASSPPGTGVEQFF
j_gene: TRBJ2-7; v_gene: TRBV28; d_gene: TRBD1; abundance: .; CDR3nt: TGTGCCAGCAGTTTATCGTCCGGGACAGGGGGATGGTACTTC; CDR3aa: CASSLSSGTGGWYF
j_gene: TRBJ1-1; v_gene: TRBV19; d_gene: .; abundance: .; CDR3nt: TGTGCCAGTTCCCGACAGACGAACACTGAAGCTTTCTTT; CDR3aa: CASSRQTNTEAFF
j_gene: TRBJ1-5; v_gene: TRBV7-2; d_gene: .; abundance: .; CDR3nt: TGTGCCAGCAGCGATAGCAATCAGCCCCAGCATTTT; CDR3aa: CASSDSNQPQHF
j_gene: TRBJ1-1; v_gene: TRBV21-1; d_gene: .; abundance: .; CDR3nt: TGTGCCAGCCCCAGGGGGGGAGACACTGAAGCTTTCTTT; CDR3aa: CASPRGGDTEAFF
j_gene: TRBJ1-5; v_gene: TRBV5-1; d_gene: TRBD1; abundance: .; CDR3nt: TGCGCCAGCAGCTTGGGGGACAGGGGCAATCAGCCCCAGCATTTT; CDR3aa: CASSLGDRGNQPQHF
j_gene: TRBJ2-1; v_gene: TRBV28; d_gene: TRBD1; abundance: .; CDR3nt: TGTGCCAGCAGTTTATCAGGGGGCCTCTCCTACAATGAGCAGTTCTTC; CDR3aa: CASSLSGGLSYNEQFF
j_gene: TRBJ2-1; v_gene: TRBV5-1; d_gene: TRBD2; abundance: .; CDR3nt: TGCGCCAGCACCGGGGGGTGGACCACGGGGGATGAGCAGTTCTTC; CDR3aa: CASTGGWTTGDEQFF
j_gene: TRBJ2-7; v_gene: TRBV6-5; d_gene: TRBD1; abundance: once; CDR3nt: TGTGCCAGCAGTCCGCGACAGGGAAGGGACGAGCAGTACTTC; CDR3aa: CASSPRQGRDEQYF
j_gene: TRBJ1-5; v_gene: TRBV19; d_gene: TRBD1; abundance: .; CDR3nt: TGTGCCAGTAGTACCGGCAGGGGGCCCAATCAGCCCCAGCATTTT; CDR3aa: CASSTGRGPNQPQHF
j_gene: TRBJ1-1; v_gene: TRBV14; d_gene: TRBD1; abundance: few; CDR3nt: TGTGCCAGCAGCCAAGACGGGACAGTTGAAGCTTTCTTT; CDR3aa: CASSQDGTVEAFF
j_gene: TRBJ2-2; v_gene: TRBV9; d_gene: .; abundance: once; CDR3nt: TGTGCCAGCAGCGGACCCCCCGGCAGCTTGGAGCTGTTTTTT; CDR3aa: CASSGPPGSLELFF
j_gene: TRBJ2-1; v_gene: TRBV7-6; d_gene: .; abundance: .; CDR3nt: TGTGCCAGCAGCTTAGCGGAAGTTACCTACAATGAGCAGTTCTTC; CDR3aa: CASSLAEVTYNEQFF
j_gene: TRBJ1-5; v_gene: TRBV28; d_gene: .; abundance: once; CDR3nt: TGTGCCAGCAGTTGGGGGGGGCGAGATCAGCCCCAGCATTTT; CDR3aa: CASSWGGRDQPQHF
j_gene: TRBJ2-5; v_gene: TRBV18; d_gene: .; abundance: .; CDR3nt: TGTGCCAGCTCAGCCGACCCTTCGCGGACCCAGTACTTC; CDR3aa: CASSADPSRTQYF
j_gene: TRBJ2-3; v_gene: TRBV7-8; d_gene: .; abundance: .; CDR3nt: TGTGCCAGCAGCTTACGACGGCGGAACACAGATACGCAGTATTTT; CDR3aa: CASSLRRRNTDTQYF
j_gene: TRBJ2-1; v_gene: TRBV9; d_gene: .; abundance: .; CDR3nt: TGTGCCAGCAGCGTAGACTTACGGGGAGGCACCCACAATGAGCAGTTCTTC; CDR3aa: CASSVDLRGGTHNEQFF
j_gene: TRBJ2-1; v_gene: TRBV6-6; d_gene: TRBD2; abundance: .; CDR3nt: TGTGCCAGCAGTTACGATAGCGGGAGGTCAAATGAGCAGTTCTTC; CDR3aa: CASSYDSGRSNEQFF
j_gene: TRBJ2-5; v_gene: TRBV29-1; d_gene: TRBD2; abundance: once; CDR3nt: TGCAGCGCCGGGACTAGCGAGCAAGAGACCCAGTACTTC; CDR3aa: CSAGTSEQETQYF
j_gene: TRBJ2-2; v_gene: TRBV19; d_gene: .; abundance: .; CDR3nt: TGTGCCAGTACCAGGGACGGACTCTTGAACACCGGGGAGCTGTTTTTT; CDR3aa: CASTRDGLLNTGELFF
j_gene: TRBJ2-3; v_gene: TRBV29-1; d_gene: .; abundance: .; CDR3nt: TGCAGCGTTGACGGGGGCTCCAGCACAGATACGCAGTATTTT; CDR3aa: CSVDGGSSTDTQYF